A single T cell receptor (beta chain) is shown here with its context. The antigen remains unidentified. The method was immunoSEQ multiplex PCR; TCRdb's version includes in-frame clones alone and lacks a portion of them. The table includes around 2.5 million clones, roughly 93% detected once. The source of the sample is a study of shared clonotypes between healthy human individuals. About the research overall: In total, the donors were a couple of women and a few men aged 18 to 49.

Findings of the study overall: Shared clonotypes: about 5.3% naive CD4, around 3.5% naive CD8, around 2.2% memory CD4, about 0.4% memory CD8.

With 7 bases removed from V and 2 bases from J, the gap between germline ends came to 16 bases. Germline values: CDR1 MDHEN, CDR2 SYDVKM. This CDR3 spans 15 amino acids. Specimen: naive CD4+ T cells from PBMCs. The subset is: CD45RA+ positively selected. The gene calls are TRBV28 and TRBJ2-3, with a weak D call TRBD2 (5 bases). The receptor was isolated from a man aged 18 to 30 in good health. Some clones in this sample may be carry-over from other donors' samples. For the CDR3, the DNA is TGTGCCAGCACCACCTCAGGACTGATCACAGATACGCAGTATTTT. Protein product: CASTTSGLITDTQYF.